This TCR beta chain stems from a study of T cell responses to AZD1222 COVID-19 vaccine (dated by TCRdb to the early 2020s). Regarding the complete study: AZD1222 recipients given second doses at about 4 weeks or at about 12 weeks were pooled, since spike-specific TCR depth and breadth were not found to differ between the two schedules. A total of approximately 250 trial participants underwent TCR sequencing, of whom more than 200 had received two doses of AZD1222 and roughly 26 had received two doses of the MenACWY control vaccine. Enrollment into the trials was organized by age into subgroups of 18-55, 56-69 and 70-plus years, and those subgroups contained around 150, 28 and 57 TCR-sequenced participants, respectively. General findings and caveats noted by the study authors: The 56-69-year group was small, and its depth increase did not reach significance, likely because of low power. Epitopes outside the regions mutated in the B.1.351 and B.1.1.7 variants were reportedly recognized by nearly half of the unique spike-specific TCRs. Conclusions about previously exposed vaccinees were limited because only a handful of AZD1222 recipients were SARS-CoV-2 seropositive at baseline. CD4 TCRs associated with the vaccine covered the entire spike protein, and the dominant responses were in regions 160-218 and 743-854. Participants were mostly white British, with more females than males. The authors suggested clonal diversity may have been underestimated. After two AZD1222 doses, spike-specific TCR breadth and depth were significantly higher than at day 0 and than in MenACWY recipients. No day 14 peak-response samples were available, so repertoires were characterized only after the peak T cell response.

This sample's time point label indicates: baseline before first vaccination. Vaccinee samples came from UK trials COV001 and COV002, including a single-blind randomized controlled phase 2/3 trial of AZD1222 (ChAdOx1 nCoV-19) in healthy adults. Trial participant PBMC samples were collected at day 0 and day 28 after the second dose for TCRbeta chain sequencing. The CDR3 runs 13 residues from the cysteine to the phenylalanine. The CDR3 DNA has 39 bases and is translated from base 1. Compared with germline, V lacks 0 bases and J lacks 10 bases; bases without a gene match: 2. CDR1 and CDR2 are read off the germline V gene as SGHAT and FQNNGV. The CDR3 regions of human TCRbeta chains were analyzed by immunosequencing. Per the authors' processing: Repertoire TCRs were checked for matches against a reference library of SARS-CoV-2-specific TCRs that had been generated using the MIRA antigen-specificity platform. Breadth meant the fraction of unique TCRs that were SARS-CoV-2-associated, whereas depth meant the fraction of total T cells that were SARS-CoV-2-associated. Each spike-specific TCR was assigned to its reactive spike region and to a CD4 or CD8 class using the MIRA data. Log10-transformed breadth and depth values were compared by one-way ANOVA with Sidak's multiple comparisons tests. TCRdb's version of the immuneACCESS table is confined to in-frame rearrangements and falls short of the full clone set. An unresolved V gene accounts for under half of the shortfall where checked; the remainder is of unknown origin. V, J and clone size reflect that table, while D and trimming were determined from the DNA. The sample profile shows 85,000 to 130,000 clones; 85% to 90% of them were found once. The ten largest make up around 5% of the sample.

For this clone: It lacks a known antigen. Per-base quality was not reported, and no clone a single base away is much larger than it.

This sequence was found in an adult in good health. The material sequenced was peripheral blood, taken on day 0 of AZD1222 vaccination. The rearrangement joined TRBV11-2 to TRBJ2-1; 8 middle bases align to TRBD1. The nucleotides are TGTGCCAGCAGCTTAGATCAGGGGGCAGAGCAGTTCTTC. Its coded protein is CASSLDQGAEQFF.